This T cell receptor (beta chain) is drawn from a study of T cell responses to AZD1222 COVID-19 vaccine. Sequencing was performed with immunoSEQ multiplex PCR; in TCRdb, only in-frame clones are kept and a portion is missing. The profile shows about 150,000 clones, roughly nine tenths of them singletons. Germline trimming cut 4 bases from V and 4 bases from J; bases unmatched to any gene: 11. There are 16 residues in the CDR3. Per germline, CDR1 SQVTM and CDR2 ANQGSEA. This clone has more than one count but fewer than ten. Antigen unknown. Notes on the study in general: Two AZD1222 doses significantly raised spike-specific TCR breadth and depth over controls. There were mostly white British donors and more females than males, and clonal diversity was possibly underestimated.

This specimen consisted of peripheral blood, obtained after recovery from COVID-19. V gene TRBV29-1 combines with J gene TRBJ2-1, with 9 bases matching TRBD2. This sequence originates from an adult who had recovered from COVID-19. The CDR3 region has the DNA TGCAGCGTTGGAGTCATAGCGGGAGCAAGTTACAATGAGCAGTTCTTC. Translated, it gives CSVGVIAGASYNEQFF.